In its sample, the clone carrying this T cell receptor beta chain was seen a few times. Its matching antigen is unknown. The data are from a study of cytomegalovirus exposure and HLA in healthy donors. Use of 60 Vbeta and 13 Jbeta primers characterized the PCR. Libraries were prepared by immunoSEQ multiplex PCR; TCRdb keeps only in-frame clonotypes and omits some of them. Of some 130,000 clones listed, about 66% were seen once; the top ten hold under 2%. The study's findings and limits: In a later analysis, specific HLA alleles were associated with approximately 16,000 TCR beta sequences at a 0.05 false discovery rate.

The source is a human donor in good health. Specimen: PBMCs.

CDR3 residues: CASSYSARNYEQYF. CDR3 coding DNA: TGTGCCAGCAGTTACTCGGCCAGAAACTACGAGCAGTACTTC. This rearrangement joins TRBV6-5 to TRBJ2-7; D not resolved. Per the germline V gene, CDR1 is MNHEY and CDR2 is SVGAGI. The length of the CDR3 is 14 residues. Trimming stripped 0 bases from V and 3 bases from J, with 9 bases between.